Described below is a single TCR beta chain sequence and its context. There is no known antigen for this receptor. Libraries were made using the immunoSEQ multiplex PCR assay. Adaptive Biotechnologies carried out the TCRbeta CDR3 sequencing. Regarding the original processing steps: Repertoire similarity was assessed using the Chao-modified Jaccard index and the median clonotype overlap from 200 random subsamples at equal sample size. The similarity analyses were run on either productive nucleotide sequences or amino acid sequences translated in silico. To compare repertoires, the researchers applied hierarchical clustering with single linkage as well as t-SNE, based on Chao-modified Jaccard distances. Repertoire diversity was assessed with the Renyi index over a range of alpha values after the sample sizes were normalised. The table was pulled from immuneACCESS by TCRdb, which kept in-frame rearrangements only. Such tables lose some clones; where checked, under half of the loss comes from unresolved V genes, and the rest has no known cause. That table furnishes V, J and clone size, whereas the DNA furnished D and trimming. The sample's table lists a count of roughly 10,000 clones. Roughly 1.1% of the sample goes to the ten largest clones.

CDR1 and CDR2 are drawn from the germline V gene: KGHSH, LQKENI. Counted from cysteine to phenylalanine, this CDR3 has 13 amino acids. Only the protein is on record. The donors for the TCR repertoire analysis were roughly 11 juvenile idiopathic arthritis patients with active disease who had not reached inactive disease, of whom 3 were polyarticular and 8 were oligoarticular. A median age of nearly 12 years (range roughly 2.1-25) and a median disease duration of approximately seven years (range 0.2-19.1) were recorded for the TCR-sequenced patients. The samples used for TCR repertoire analysis were collected at two centres in Italy. Peripheral blood mononuclear cells were isolated using a Histopaque-1077 density gradient and were cryopreserved in 90% FCS with around 10% DMSO. The record originates from a study of synovial regulatory T cells in juvenile arthritis (dated by TCRdb to about 2015). With regard to the full study: Among the sequenced patients, three were classified as therapy-naive, methotrexate plus infliximab was given to one, methotrexate was given to over five, and treatment information was unavailable for one. Using matched patient samples, the researchers compared TCRbeta CDR3 repertoires across three groups: blood iaTreg cells, other blood Treg cells and synovial fluid Treg cells. Effector T cell subsets from the study cohort were also sequenced for comparisons, but the Treg dataset by itself includes only blood Treg cells and synovial fluid Treg cells. The TCR repertoire comparisons covered Treg and Teff subsets from about 10 JIA patients with active disease. Results the study describes overall, beyond this receptor: TCR diversity was lower in blood iaTreg cells than in other blood Treg cells, which is consistent with antigen-driven expansion. iaTreg TCR repertoires were found to be largely private across patients and to partially overlap with synovial Teff and blood CPL repertoires. More CDR3 sequences were shared by synovial Treg cells with iaTreg cells than with other blood Treg cells, and a closer relation was confirmed by Chao-Jaccard similarity.

The sample was Treg cells from blood. The cell subset or site label corresponds to: remaining (HLA-DR-negative) circulating blood Treg cells. Recombination joined TRBV18 with TRBJ1-4. This sequence originates from a donor aged 2-29 years with juvenile idiopathic arthritis. The CDR3 amino acid sequence is: CASSPGSNEKLFF.